This note documents a single T cell receptor beta chain sequence. Per the authors' pipeline: The assay estimated nucleated cells by amplifying reference gene primers. Profiling relied on immunoSEQ multiplex PCR, and the TCRdb table lists in-frame clones only, not all of them. D and trimming were read from the DNA, whereas the V and J calls and clone size are those reported in that table. The repertoire holds tens of thousands of clones, with roughly four fifths as singletons. This entry comes from a study of blood T cell repertoires in COVID-19. Study background: Samples of COVID-19 (acute and convalescent) were obtained from the United States, Italy and Spain. Nucleic acid was either cDNA or gDNA, and it came from T cells, B-cell-depleted T cells, or PBMCs.

The CDR3 is 13 residues long. V shed 0 bases and J shed 7 bases, with 8 bases lying between them. CDR1 SGHNT and CDR2 YYREEE come from the germline V gene (reference sequence). Sequencing used peripheral blood. This TCR derives from a man aged 45-65 years with active or convalescent COVID-19. The chain joins TRBV5-4 to TRBJ2-4; D uncertain. CDR3 protein: CASSLVPLNIQYF. CDR3 nucleotides: TGTGCCAGCAGCTTGGTTCCCCTTAACATTCAGTACTTC.